These 25 T cell receptor beta chains share one sample of origin, sequenced in a study of blood T cells in healthy people across ages. With a J-beta primer mix and a sample-barcoded 5' primer, a second PCR ran about 7 to 12 cycles. TCRdb re-called the 5' RACE reads with MiXCR, one entry per CDR3 protein. The sample lists 800,000 to 1,000,000 distinct CDR3 sequences; around 48% were seen once. The specimen was blood. These receptors were obtained from a man aged 30 to 45 in good health.

The chain couples TRBV4-1 to TRBJ2-1; D not resolved. CDR3 length: 12 amino acids. Trimming pared 6 bases from V and 6 bases from J, leaving 9 bases between. Germline CDR1 reads MGHRA; CDR2 reads YSYEKL. CDR3 coding DNA: TGCGCCAGCAGAGGTATTGTCAATGAGCAGTTCTTC. Translating it yields CASRGIVNEQFF.

The sample holds one count of this clonotype. V usage is TRBV6-1 and J usage is TRBJ2-2, with a tentative D call TRBD1 (6 bases). V was pared by 3 bases and J by 2 bases, with 13 bases between. The CDR3 sequence is 16 residues long. CDR1 is MNHNS and CDR2 is SASEGT in the germline V gene. CDR3: CASSERQGHNTGELFF. CDR3 bases: TGTGCCAGCAGTGAGAGGCAGGGACACAACACCGGGGAGCTGTTTTTT.

This clonotype has at least ten counts. The genes are TRBV12-3 or TRBV12-4 and TRBJ2-4; TRBD2 matches 9 bases. The V and J ends lost 5 bases and 0 bases, in that order; junction bases with no gene match: 8. This CDR3 has 17 residues. Here the CDR3 reads CASSRLAGILAKNIQYF. For the CDR3, the DNA is TGTGCCAGCAGTCGTCTAGCGGGGATCCTAGCCAAAAACATTCAGTACTTC.

The chain is built from TRBV20-1 and TRBJ1-2, with a weak D call TRBD1 (5 bases). The CDR3 contains 13 residues. Germline-derived CDR1 and CDR2 are DFQATT and SNEGSKA (reference sequence). V lost 6 bases and J lost 4, with 15 bases in between. The CDR3: CSAPDNRAYGYTF. The CDR3 bases are TGCAGTGCGCCGGACAACCGGGCCTATGGCTACACCTTC.

The genes are TRBV30 and TRBJ2-1, with TRBD2 matching over 12 bases. The junction had 11 bases not matched to a gene; V was cut back by 2 bases and J by 9 bases. This CDR3 region has 16 residues. Germline V gene sequence: CDR1 GTSNPN, CDR2 SVGIG (reference sequence). In nucleotides, the CDR3 is TGTGCCTGGAGTCAAGGGCTAGCGGGGGGGCCCATTGAGCAGTTCTTC. It codes for CAWSQGLAGGPIEQFF.

This clonotype was seen only a few times. The chain recombines TRBV29-1 with TRBJ1-5, with 7 nucleotides matching TRBD1. In germline, CDR1 is SQVTM, CDR2 ANQGSEA. The CDR3 consists of 14 residues. With V trimmed by 4 bases and J by 7 bases, 10 bases remained unmatched. The CDR3 is CSVVLTGEGQPQHF. The CDR3 DNA follows: TGCAGCGTTGTCCTAACAGGGGAGGGGCAGCCCCAGCATTTT.

V and J are TRBV4-2 and TRBJ2-5, with 7 bases that match TRBD1. The DNA end is a closer match to TRBJ2-7, so the J assignment may be wrong. The CDR3 runs 17 residues. Germline CDR1 LGHNA, CDR2 YNFKEQ. CDR3 sequence (DNA): TGTGCCAGCAGCCAAGAGAGGGACAGCTACATCCCCTACGAGCAGTACTTC. Protein sequence: CASSQERDSYIPYEQYF.

The CDR3, as DNA: TGTGCCAGCAGCTTGTTACCGGGACGTACGGACGAGCAGTACTTC. Translation gives CASSLLPGRTDEQYF. This rearrangement joins TRBV7-9 to TRBJ2-5; D may correspond to TRBD1 or TRBD2 (5 bases each). TRBJ2-7 explains the end of the DNA better; the J call may be wrong. The germline CDR1 and CDR2 sequences are SEHNR and FQNEAQ (reference sequence). CDR3 length: 15 amino acids.

V usage is TRBV19 and J usage is TRBJ2-5; 13 nucleotides agree with TRBD2. V lost 6 bases to trimming and J lost 2 bases; unmatched junction nucleotides: 9. The CDR3 loop spans 17 amino acids. Germline CDR1 and CDR2: LNHDA and SQIVND (reference sequence). CDR3 sequence: CASSSGLLAGGQETQYF. The CDR3, as DNA: TGTGCCAGTAGCTCGGGACTACTAGCGGGGGGGCAAGAGACCCAGTACTTC.

Note on this clonotype: The germline gene is not matched at one end of the junction; a read error may be the cause. V and J are TRBV3-1 and TRBJ2-4; 13 positions match TRBD2. The DNA end is more similar to TRBJ2-7, so the J call may be wrong. CDR1 is LGHDT, CDR2 YNNKEL, per germline (reference sequence). The CDR3 spans 17 residues. This chain's CDR3 is CASSLWTSGRASDEQYF. The CDR3 bases are TGTGCCAGCAGCCTCTGGACTAGCGGGAGAGCCTCCGACGAGCAGTACTTC.

V is TRBV3-1 and J is TRBJ1-6; 8 nucleotides line up with TRBD1. The CDR3 consists of 17 residues. Germline CDR1 LGHDT, CDR2 YNNKEL (reference sequence). V lost 3 bases, J lost 4 bases, and 8 bases stayed unmatched. CDR3 nucleotide sequence: TGTGCCAGCAGCCATTCGACAGGGGACCATTATAATTCACCCCTCCACTTT. Its translation is CASSHSTGDHYNSPLHF.

V and J are TRBV6-1 and TRBJ1-5; TRBD1 might be the D (6 bases). Germline values: CDR1 MNHNS, CDR2 SASEGT. The germline V and J ends were trimmed by 7 bases and 4 bases, with 17 bases remaining between them. The CDR3 covers 15 residues. CDR3: CASKQGVAGNQPQHF. The CDR3, as DNA: TGTGCCAGCAAACAGGGAGTAGCCGGTAATCAGCCCCAGCATTTT.

On this clonotype: Germline and junction disagree at one end, which may indicate a read error. This sequence joins TRBV4-3 and TRBJ2-3; D unclear. CDR1 LGHNA and CDR2 YSLEER come from the germline V gene. The CDR3 loop spans 17 amino acids. The CDR3 coding sequence is TGCGCCAGCGGCCAAGACCAGGCTATTGTTAGCACAGATACGCAGTATTTT. Its translation: CASGQDQAIVSTDTQYF.

In regard to this clonotype: At one end, the junction sequence differs from germline, possibly due to a read error. The chain employs TRBV10-3 and TRBJ2-7, with D perhaps TRBD1 (5 bases). Germline loops: CDR1 ENHRY, CDR2 SYGVKD. The CDR3 covers 15 residues. CDR3 residues: CAISDPGPPNNEQNF. The CDR3 DNA reads TGTGCCATCAGTGACCCAGGGCCGCCGAACAACGAGCAGAACTTC.

The chain joins TRBV7-6 to TRBJ1-5; maybe TRBD1 (5 bases). Germline CDR1 reads SGHVS; CDR2 reads FNYEAQ. This CDR3 spans 13 amino acids. Trimming shortened V by 1 base and J by 11 bases, and 12 bases separated the two germline ends. CDR3 nucleotides: TGTGCCAGCAGCTTAGGTACAGGCTTGACCCAGCATTTT. This codes for CASSLGTGLTQHF.

The genes are TRBV4-1 and TRBJ2-3; a possible D gene is TRBD1 (5 bases). Trimming removed 5 bases from V and 0 bases from J, with 12 bases in between. The CDR3 contains 15 residues. CDR1 is MGHRA and CDR2 is YSYEKL in the germline V gene. CDR3 in amino acids: CASSTTPGSTDTQYF. CDR3 in DNA: TGCGCCAGCAGCACTACGCCAGGGAGCACAGATACGCAGTATTTT.

This rearrangement joins TRBV29-1 to TRBJ1-1; D remains ambiguous. Trimming cost V 5 bases and J 0 bases, with 4 bases left between them. The CDR3 spans 11 residues. Per germline, CDR1 SQVTM and CDR2 ANQGSEA. The CDR3 sequence: CSVPMNTEAFF. DNA of the CDR3: TGCAGCGTTCCGATGAACACTGAAGCTTTCTTT.

This clonotype showed up just a few times. The rearrangement uses TRBV2 and TRBJ2-1; 8 bases fit TRBD1. Trimming took 6 bases from V and 4 from J; bases not matched to a gene: 8. Germline CDR1 SNHLY, CDR2 FYNNEI. This CDR3 is built from 15 residues. Here the CDR3 DNA reads TGTGCCAGCAGACCGATGGACAGGGAGTACAATGAGCAGTTCTTC. This sequence encodes CASRPMDREYNEQFF.

The chain joins TRBV20-1 to TRBJ1-2; tentatively, D is TRBD1 (5 bases). Germline values: CDR1 DFQATT, CDR2 SNEGSKA (reference sequence). Deletions cut 0 bases from V and 8 bases from J, with 13 bases between. The CDR3 is 13 amino acids. CDR3 protein: CSARDPKGCGYTF. CDR3 DNA: TGCAGTGCTAGAGATCCGAAGGGGTGCGGCTACACCTTC.

This clonotype was seen more than once but under ten times. The CDR3 protein is CASSPGTSGGANTQYF. In DNA form, the CDR3 reads TGTGCCAGCAGCCCCGGGACTAGCGGGGGGGCGAATACGCAGTATTTT. V usage is TRBV4-2 and J usage is TRBJ2-3, with 16 positions matching TRBD2. CDR3 length: 16 residues. Trimming removed 4 bases from V and 7 bases from J; junction bases left unmatched: 5. Germline V gene sequence: CDR1 LGHNA, CDR2 YNFKEQ.

This clonotype was counted a single time. The V call is TRBV28, the J call TRBJ2-5; D might be TRBD1 or TRBD2, each matching 5 bases. The germline CDR1 and CDR2 sequences are MDHEN and SYDVKM. This CDR3 has 14 residues. Trimming shortened V by 5 bases and J by 7 bases, and 17 bases separated the two germline ends. CDR3 sequence: CASSPRDGRRTQYF. The CDR3 nucleotides read TGTGCCAGCAGTCCTAGGGACGGGCGACGGACCCAGTACTTC.

This clonotype was observed a handful of times. The chain has TRBV5-1 and TRBJ1-2; the match to TRBD1 covers 7 bases. This CDR3 comprises 16 residues. Germline V lookup: CDR1 SGHRS, CDR2 YFSETQ. The V segment lost 4 bases and the J segment 2 bases; nucleotides outside the gene matches: 11. CDR3 nucleotides: TGCGCCAGCAGCGCCGGGACAGCCTTAGCCAACTATGGCTACACCTTC. This codes for CASSAGTALANYGYTF.

The gene calls are TRBV6-2 or TRBV6-3 and TRBJ2-2; D call uncertain. V was cut by 2 bases and J by 6 bases, with 7 bases left in between. The CDR3 has 13 residues. Per germline, CDR1 MNHEY and CDR2 SVGEGT. This CDR3 reads CASSYRESGELFF. CDR3 bases: TGTGCCAGCAGTTACAGGGAATCCGGGGAGCTGTTTTTT.

This chain uses TRBV6-2 or TRBV6-3 with TRBJ2-7; D perhaps matches TRBD1 (6 bases). V was trimmed by 0 bases and J by 2 bases, leaving 14 bases between them. This CDR3 region has 16 residues. CDR1 MNHEY and CDR2 SVGEGT come from the germline V gene. This CDR3 reads CASSYSQDRYTYEQYF. DNA for the CDR3: TGTGCCAGCAGTTACTCACAAGACAGGTATACCTACGAGCAGTACTTC.

The CDR3 here is CASSLQGYSGANVLTF. CDR3 bases: TGTGCCAGCAGCCTACAGGGTTACTCTGGGGCCAACGTCCTGACTTTC. The gene calls are TRBV3-1 and TRBJ2-6; D is possibly TRBD1 (6 bases). Trimming shortened V by 4 bases and J by 0 bases, and 10 bases separated the two germline ends. The CDR3 runs 16 residues. Germline loops: CDR1 LGHDT, CDR2 YNNKEL (reference sequence).